Shown below are 27 T cell receptor beta chains from a single sample sequenced in a study of patients and donors after allogeneic stem cell transplantation. Each CDR3 protein is one row after TCRdb ran MiXCR on the RT-PCR reads. Here the sample spans over 350,000 distinct CDR3 sequences, approximately 16% being singletons. Sequenced: blood, either unsorted or a sorted T cell fraction (not recorded which). The receptors shown here come from a human donor who was either an allogeneic HSCT recipient or a stem cell or donor lymphocyte infusion donor (not recorded which). It is not recorded whose cells these are; they may come from a transplant donor.

The chain joins TRBV3-1 to TRBJ2-2, with D hard to call. Trimming pared 2 bases from V and 0 bases from J, leaving 7 bases between. The CDR3 loop spans 15 amino acids. Germline lookup yields CDR1 LGHDT and CDR2 YNNKEL (reference sequence). CDR3 bases: TGTGCCAGCAGCCAAACAACTTCGAACACCGGGGAGCTGTTTTTT. Protein product: CASSQTTSNTGELFF.

CDR3 region: CSARDRASRQETQYF. The CDR3 nucleotides are TGCAGTGCTAGAGATCGGGCTAGCAGACAAGAGACCCAGTACTTC. The rearrangement links TRBV20-1 to TRBJ2-5; possibly TRBD2 for D (5 bases). Per germline, CDR1 DFQATT and CDR2 SNEGSKA (reference sequence). The length of the CDR3 is 15 residues. V gave up 0 bases and J gave up 2 bases, with 13 bases separating them.

This clonotype was observed a few times. The J gene is TRBJ1-1, the V gene TRBV12-3 or TRBV12-4; TRBD1 might be the D (6 bases). V lost 2 bases, J lost 3 bases, and 13 bases lay in between. CDR3 size: 15 residues. The CDR3 region has the DNA TGTGCCAGCAGTTTACGGGGGCAGGGGTACACTGAAGCTTTCTTT. Translating gives CASSLRGQGYTEAFF.

This clonotype was observed a handful of times. The chain's CDR3 is CASSLDQATSSYNEQFF. The CDR3 nucleotides read TGTGCCAGCAGCTTAGATCAGGCGACGAGCTCCTACAATGAGCAGTTCTTC. V gene TRBV7-2 combines with J gene TRBJ2-1; D is undetermined. Germline lookup yields CDR1 SGHTA and CDR2 FQGNSA. Trimming removed 1 base from V and 0 bases from J, with 13 bases in between. This CDR3 is 17 amino acids long.

The chain recombines TRBV20-1 with TRBJ2-3; 8 nucleotides align to TRBD2. The CDR3 consists of 13 residues. Germline-derived CDR1 and CDR2 are DFQATT and SNEGSKA (reference sequence). V gave up 6 bases and J gave up 2 bases; unmatched junction bases: 4. The CDR3 nucleotides read TGCAGTGCCGTAGCGGGACACACAGATACGCAGTATTTT. As protein: CSAVAGHTDTQYF.

In this sample, this clonotype turned up a few times. J is TRBJ2-7 and V is TRBV3-1, with 7 nucleotides matching TRBD2. V was clipped by 6 bases and J by 0 bases; unmatched bases: 8. The CDR3 consists of 15 residues. Germline CDR1 is LGHDT and CDR2 is YNNKEL (reference sequence). Written as DNA, the CDR3 is TGTGCCAGCAGTTCCGGGACTAAATTCTCCTACGAGCAGTACTTC. Translating gives CASSSGTKFSYEQYF.

Only a few counts were recorded for this clonotype. The chain employs TRBV4-1 and TRBJ2-6; no definite D call. The CDR3 contains 18 residues. Germline lookup yields CDR1 MGHRA and CDR2 YSYEKL. V lost 3 bases to trimming and J lost 4 bases, with 19 bases between them. The CDR3 protein is CASSQAKDVPLGANVLTF. CDR3 DNA: TGCGCCAGCAGCCAGGCTAAGGACGTACCTTTGGGGGCCAACGTCCTGACTTTC.

The gene calls are TRBV18 and TRBJ1-1, with a tentative D call TRBD1 (6 bases). Germline CDR1 is KGHSH and CDR2 is LQKENI. V was cut by 4 bases and J by 0 bases, with 12 bases left in between. CDR3 length equals 15 residues. CDR3 protein: CASSQYRAMNTEAFF. In DNA form, the CDR3 reads TGTGCCAGCTCACAATACAGGGCCATGAACACTGAAGCTTTCTTT.

The sample holds a few counts of this clonotype. The rearrangement links TRBV20-1 to TRBJ2-7; TRBD2 agrees at 8 bases. Trimming took 6 bases from V and 4 from J; bases not matched to a gene: 8. CDR3 length: 13 amino acids. The V gene's germline CDR1 is DFQATT and CDR2 SNEGSKA (reference sequence). DNA of the CDR3: TGCAGTGCCCAGGGCGGGGGGCTTTACGAGCAGTACTTC. Its translation: CSAQGGGLYEQYF.

This chain uses TRBV7-6 with TRBJ1-1; possibly TRBD1 for D (5 bases). With 7 bases removed from V and 4 bases from J, the gap between germline ends came to 13 bases. The germline V gene encodes CDR1 SGHVS and CDR2 FNYEAQ. This CDR3 region has 13 residues. Written as DNA, the CDR3 is TGTGCCAGCACCCCTGGAAGGGGCACTGAAGCTTTCTTT. Its protein product is CASTPGRGTEAFF.

This clonotype was observed a handful of times. The gene calls are TRBV6-5 and TRBJ1-2, with D perhaps TRBD1 (5 bases). The germline gives CDR1 MNHEY, CDR2 SVGAGI. The CDR3 is 12 amino acids. The V and J ends lost 4 bases and 5 bases respectively, with 8 bases between them. CDR3 DNA: TGTGCCAGCAGTTTCAGGGAATATGGCTACACCTTC. Amino acid sequence: CASSFREYGYTF.

The chain joins TRBV12-3 or TRBV12-4 to TRBJ1-5; D not resolved. CDR3 size: 14 residues. Trimming took off 6 bases at V and 2 bases at J, with 11 bases between the two ends. The CDR3 nucleotides read TGTGCCAGCAGCCATGGGGTACGCAATCAGCCCCAGCATTTT. It translates to CASSHGVRNQPQHF.

This sequence joins TRBV2 and TRBJ1-1, with TRBD1 identical over 11 bases. V dropped 4 bases and J dropped 6; count of bases not matched to a gene: 7. The CDR3 has 15 residues. Germline CDR1 SNHLY, CDR2 FYNNEI. For the CDR3, the DNA is TGTGCCAGCAGTGGGGACAGGGGGAGAAACGCTGAAGCTTTCTTT. Its translation: CASSGDRGRNAEAFF. Complete variable domain (other parts from reference TRBV2 and TRBJ1-1): EPEVTQTPSHQVTQMGQEVILRCVPISNHLYFYWYRQILGQKVEFLVSFYNNEISEKSEIFDDQFSVERPDGSNFTLKIRSTKLEDSAMYFCASSGDRGRNAEAFFGQGTRLTVV.

The CDR3 sequence: CAIRGTGRDEQYF. CDR3 sequence (DNA): TGTGCCATCAGGGGGACAGGGCGCGACGAGCAGTACTTC. The chain is built from TRBV10-3 and TRBJ2-7, with 9 bases matching TRBD1. Germline assignment: CDR1 ENHRY and CDR2 SYGVKD. This CDR3 spans 13 amino acids. J lost 5 bases, V lost 6 bases, and 5 bases had no gene match.

This clonotype was counted only a few times. This sequence joins TRBV24-1 and TRBJ2-2, with 7 positions matching TRBD1. V shed 8 bases, J shed 0 bases, and the junction held 5 bases outside the gene matches. This CDR3 region has 15 residues. CDR1 is KGHDR, CDR2 SFDVKD, per germline. CDR3: CATNRDSTNTGELFF. The CDR3 DNA is TGTGCCACCAACCGGGACAGCACGAACACCGGGGAGCTGTTTTTT.

The rearrangement joins TRBV4-3 to TRBJ2-5; the match to TRBD1 covers 8 bases. V was clipped by 3 bases and J by 5 bases; unmatched bases: 8. Germline CDR1 reads LGHNA; CDR2 reads YSLEER. The CDR3 is made up of 15 amino acids. The CDR3, as DNA: TGCGCCAGCAGCCATGAGGACAGGGCCTCCGAGACCCAGTACTTC. It encodes CASSHEDRASETQYF.

CDR3 sequence (DNA): TGTGCCAGCAGTCTCCGGACTAGCGGGAGGACGTACAATGAGCAGTTCTTC. It yields the protein CASSLRTSGRTYNEQFF. This chain connects TRBV12-3 or TRBV12-4 to TRBJ2-1; 14 bases agree with TRBD2. V was clipped by 5 bases and J by 4 bases; unmatched bases: 7. There are 17 residues in the CDR3.

This clonotype was recorded a few times. V gene TRBV7-9 combines with J gene TRBJ1-4; perhaps TRBD1 as D (5 bases). Germline values: CDR1 SEHNR, CDR2 FQNEAQ (reference sequence). The CDR3 has 16 residues. V was trimmed by 0 bases and J by 0 bases, leaving 8 bases between them. CDR3 nucleotide sequence: TGTGCCAGCAGCTTAGCGGGGACGTCAACTAATGAAAAACTGTTTTTT. This gives the protein CASSLAGTSTNEKLFF.

The rearrangement joins TRBV10-3 to TRBJ1-2, with D hard to call. Looked up from germline, CDR1 is ENHRY and CDR2 is SYGVKD. The V gene lost 2 bases and the J gene lost 6 bases, with 16 bases spanning the gap. The CDR3 consists of 15 residues. In DNA form, the CDR3 reads TGTGCCATCAGTGAGAGGGCAGCAGATGACGATGGCTACACCTTC. It encodes CAISERAADDDGYTF.

This clonotype was counted ten times or more. The gene calls are TRBV12-3 or TRBV12-4 and TRBJ2-7; D gene uncertain. The CDR3 runs to 11 residues. Trimming shortened V by 5 bases and J by 5 bases, and 7 bases separated the two germline ends. In DNA, the CDR3 is TGTGCCAGCAGTCAAAGACACGAGCAGTACTTC. This gives the protein CASSQRHEQYF.

V gene TRBV20-1 combines with J gene TRBJ2-1, with 11 bases aligning to TRBD2. Germline CDR1 is DFQATT and CDR2 is SNEGSKA (reference sequence). This CDR3 contains 15 residues. V dropped 0 bases and J dropped 6; count of bases not matched to a gene: 4. The CDR3 loop is CSARDSSGGANEQFF. CDR3 nucleotide sequence: TGCAGTGCTAGAGATAGTAGCGGGGGGGCCAATGAGCAGTTCTTC.

The chain combines TRBV6-1 with TRBJ1-2, with D possibly being TRBD1 (6 bases). Germline V CDR1 and CDR2: MNHNS, SASEGT. This CDR3 is 15 amino acids long. The V and J ends lost 7 bases and 6 bases respectively, with 21 bases between them. In DNA, the CDR3 is TGTGCCAGCACCCACCCGGGGGGCAGGGGTGATGGCTACACCTTC. Translation: CASTHPGGRGDGYTF.

This clonotype was observed at least ten times. The chain combines TRBV12-3 or TRBV12-4 with TRBJ1-2, with unresolved D. The CDR3 length is 15 residues. Trimming took 4 bases from V and 2 from J, leaving 14 bases between them. CDR3 nucleotides: TGTGCCAGCAGTTACCCTCCGCGGGGAAACTATGGCTACACCTTC. It encodes CASSYPPRGNYGYTF.

The chain links TRBV5-1 to TRBJ2-7, with D perhaps matching TRBD2 (5 bases). The germline CDR1 and CDR2 sequences are SGHRS and YFSETQ. V lost 2 bases to trimming and J lost 4 bases, with 13 bases between them. This CDR3 region has 14 residues. The CDR3 region is CASSFRDYGYEQYF. In DNA form, the CDR3 reads TGCGCCAGCAGCTTTAGAGACTATGGATACGAGCAGTACTTC.

This clonotype was counted at least ten times. This chain joins TRBV29-1 and TRBJ1-1, with unresolved D. CDR1 and CDR2 from the germline V gene are SQVTM and ANQGSEA. Trimming took 0 bases from V and 3 from J, leaving 5 bases between them. This CDR3 is built from 12 residues. CDR3 nucleotide sequence: TGCAGCGTTGAAGATGCGTACACTGAAGCTTTCTTT. Residues: CSVEDAYTEAFF.

The chain recombines TRBV20-1 with TRBJ1-5; D not certain. The CDR3 loop spans 14 amino acids. CDR1 is DFQATT, CDR2 SNEGSKA, per germline (reference sequence). Trimming took 0 bases from V and 2 from J, leaving 8 bases between them. This CDR3 is CSARDRRGNQPQHF. DNA of the CDR3: TGCAGTGCTAGAGACCGGAGGGGCAATCAGCCCCAGCATTTT.

This clonotype was counted only a few times. This rearrangement joins TRBV29-1 to TRBJ1-1, with 9 bases lining up with TRBD1. CDR3 length equals 11 residues. V was clipped by 6 bases and J by 12 bases; unmatched bases: 8. The V gene's germline CDR1 is SQVTM and CDR2 ANQGSEA. CDR3: CSVTGTGSTFF. CDR3 DNA sequence: TGCAGCGTGACCGGGACAGGGAGTACTTTCTTT.